This TCR beta chain was observed in a study of identical twins. MiXCR, run by TCRdb on the 5' RACE reads, gives a single entry per CDR3 protein. The table has 1.5 million to 2 million distinct CDR3 sequences, 25% to 35% seen once. The CDR3 totals 13 residues. V was clipped by 1 base and J by 4 bases, with 5 bases between them. In germline, CDR1 is DFQATT, CDR2 SNEGSKA (reference sequence). The TCR comes from a newborn girl in good health. Sequencing was done on a sample of cord blood. The chain combines TRBV20-1 with TRBJ1-6; D uncertain. As DNA, the CDR3 is TGCAGTGCTAGAGGACAATATAATTCACCCCTCCACTTT. As protein: CSARGQYNSPLHF.